This T cell receptor beta chain was obtained from a study of patients and donors after allogeneic stem cell transplantation. TCRdb itself ran the RT-PCR reads through MiXCR, one entry per CDR3 protein. The sample consists of about 160,000 distinct CDR3 sequences, about 36% of them appearing once. Trimming took off 0 bases at V and 3 bases at J, with 6 bases between the two ends. Germline values: CDR1 SGHRS, CDR2 YFSETQ. The CDR3 contains 13 residues. Remarks on this clonotype: Given a much more abundant clone one base away, this may be a read error.

The receptor comes from a human donor who was either an allogeneic HSCT recipient or a stem cell or donor lymphocyte infusion donor (not recorded which). It is not recorded whose cells these are; they may come from a transplant donor. This chain links TRBV5-1 with TRBJ1-1, with D hard to call. The sequencing sample was made of blood, either unsorted or a sorted T cell fraction (not recorded which). This CDR3 is CASSLDGDTEAFF. CDR3 DNA: TGCGCCAGCAGCTTGGATGGGGACACTGAAGCTTTCTTT.